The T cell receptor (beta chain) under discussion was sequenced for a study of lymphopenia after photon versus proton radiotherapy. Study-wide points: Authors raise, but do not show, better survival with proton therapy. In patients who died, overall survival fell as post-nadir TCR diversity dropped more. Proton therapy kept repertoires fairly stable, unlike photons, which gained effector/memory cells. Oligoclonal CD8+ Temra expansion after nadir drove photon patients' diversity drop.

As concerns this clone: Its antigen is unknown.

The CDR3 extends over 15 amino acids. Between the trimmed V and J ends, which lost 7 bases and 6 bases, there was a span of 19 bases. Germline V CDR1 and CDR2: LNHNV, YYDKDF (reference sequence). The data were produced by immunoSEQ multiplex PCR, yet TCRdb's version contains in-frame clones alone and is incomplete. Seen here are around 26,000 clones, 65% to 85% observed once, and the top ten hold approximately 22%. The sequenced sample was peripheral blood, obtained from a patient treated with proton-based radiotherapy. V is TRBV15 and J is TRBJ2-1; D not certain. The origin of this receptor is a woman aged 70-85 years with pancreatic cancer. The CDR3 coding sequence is TGTGCCACCAATTCTGCAGGCCCAGGAACCAATGAGCAGTTCTTC. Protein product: CATNSAGPGTNEQFF.